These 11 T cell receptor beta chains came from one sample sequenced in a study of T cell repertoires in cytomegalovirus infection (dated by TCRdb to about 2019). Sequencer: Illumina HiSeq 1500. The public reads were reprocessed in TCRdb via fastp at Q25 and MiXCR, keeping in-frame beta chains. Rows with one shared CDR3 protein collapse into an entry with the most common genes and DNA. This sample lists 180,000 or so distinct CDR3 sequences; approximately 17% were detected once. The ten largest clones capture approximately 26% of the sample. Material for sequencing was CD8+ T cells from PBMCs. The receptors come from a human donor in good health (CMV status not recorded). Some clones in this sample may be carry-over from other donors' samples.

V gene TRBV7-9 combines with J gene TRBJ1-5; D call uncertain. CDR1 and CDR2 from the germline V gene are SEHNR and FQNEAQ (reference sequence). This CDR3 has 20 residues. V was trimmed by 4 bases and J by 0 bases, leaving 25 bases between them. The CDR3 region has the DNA TGTGCCAGCAGCTACCGGGCCGATGAAGGGTACGAGTATAGCAATCAGCCCCAGCATTTT. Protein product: CASSYRADEGYEYSNQPQHF.

The CDR3 is CASSINGPFEAFF. As DNA, the CDR3 is TGTGCCAGTAGTATAAACGGCCCGTTTGAAGCTTTCTTT. This chain joins TRBV19 and TRBJ1-1; D remains ambiguous. The CDR3 is made up of 13 amino acids. From germline, CDR1 is LNHDA and CDR2 SQIVND (reference sequence). Trimming left V 2 bases short and J 7 bases short, with 11 bases between.

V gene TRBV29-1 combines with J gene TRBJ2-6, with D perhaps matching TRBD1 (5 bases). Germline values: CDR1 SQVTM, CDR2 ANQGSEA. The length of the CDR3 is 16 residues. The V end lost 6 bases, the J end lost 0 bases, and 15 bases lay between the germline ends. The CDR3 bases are TGCAGCGTCGAGCAGGGTCTATACTCTGGGGCCAACGTCCTGACTTTC. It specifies CSVEQGLYSGANVLTF.

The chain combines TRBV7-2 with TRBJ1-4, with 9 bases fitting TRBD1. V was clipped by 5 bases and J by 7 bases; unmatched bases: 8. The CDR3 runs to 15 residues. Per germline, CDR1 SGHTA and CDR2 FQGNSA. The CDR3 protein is CASSINRGPGEKLFF. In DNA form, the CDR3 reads TGTGCCAGCAGCATCAACAGGGGGCCCGGTGAAAAACTGTTTTTT.

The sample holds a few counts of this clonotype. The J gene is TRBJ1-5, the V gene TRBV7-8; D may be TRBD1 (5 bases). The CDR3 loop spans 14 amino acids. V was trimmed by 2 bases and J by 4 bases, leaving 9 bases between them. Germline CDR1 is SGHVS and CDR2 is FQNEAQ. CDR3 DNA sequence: TGTGCCAGCAGCTTAAACAGGAGAAATCAGCCCCAGCATTTT. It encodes CASSLNRRNQPQHF.

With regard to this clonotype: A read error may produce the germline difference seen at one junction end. The CDR3 DNA sequence: TGTGCCCGCAGTTCAGACAGGGGGTATGCCAACGAGCAGTACTTC. It specifies CARSSDRGYANEQYF. The rearrangement uses TRBV6-2 or TRBV6-3 and TRBJ2-7; TRBD1 agrees at 9 bases. Germline V lookup: CDR1 MNHEY, CDR2 SVGEGT. The CDR3 runs 15 residues.

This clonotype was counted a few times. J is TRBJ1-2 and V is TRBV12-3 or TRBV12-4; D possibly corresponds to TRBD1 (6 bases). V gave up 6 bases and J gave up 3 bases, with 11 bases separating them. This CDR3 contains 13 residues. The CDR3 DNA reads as TGTGCCAGCAGCCTACAGGGCGACTATGGCTACACCTTC. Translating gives CASSLQGDYGYTF.

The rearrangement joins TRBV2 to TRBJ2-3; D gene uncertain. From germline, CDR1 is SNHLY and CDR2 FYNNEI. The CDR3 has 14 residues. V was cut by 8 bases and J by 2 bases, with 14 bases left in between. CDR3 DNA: TGTGCCAGCTTGGTTAACCATCTCACAGATACGCAGTATTTT. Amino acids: CASLVNHLTDTQYF.

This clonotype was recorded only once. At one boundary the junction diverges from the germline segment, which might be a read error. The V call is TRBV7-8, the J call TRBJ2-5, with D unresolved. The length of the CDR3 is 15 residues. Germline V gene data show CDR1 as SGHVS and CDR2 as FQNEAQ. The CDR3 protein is CASSLEPPVQETQYF. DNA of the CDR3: TGTGCCAGCAGCTTAGAGCCCCCCGTCCAAGAGACCCAGTACTTT.

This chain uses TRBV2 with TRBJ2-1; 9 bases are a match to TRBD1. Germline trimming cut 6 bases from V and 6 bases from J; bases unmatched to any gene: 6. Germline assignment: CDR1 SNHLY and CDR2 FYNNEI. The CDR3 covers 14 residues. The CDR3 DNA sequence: TGTGCCAGCAGCCAGGGACAGGGACTCAATGAGCAGTTCTTC. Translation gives CASSQGQGLNEQFF.

The CDR3 reads CASSGQRGDGYTF. CDR3 DNA: TGTGCCAGCAGTGGGCAGAGGGGAGATGGCTACACCTTC. The chain has TRBV2 and TRBJ1-2; the D gene is possibly TRBD1 (5 bases). Germline V gene lookup returns CDR1 SNHLY and CDR2 FYNNEI. CDR3 size: 13 residues. V dropped 4 bases and J dropped 6 bases, with 12 bases sitting between them.